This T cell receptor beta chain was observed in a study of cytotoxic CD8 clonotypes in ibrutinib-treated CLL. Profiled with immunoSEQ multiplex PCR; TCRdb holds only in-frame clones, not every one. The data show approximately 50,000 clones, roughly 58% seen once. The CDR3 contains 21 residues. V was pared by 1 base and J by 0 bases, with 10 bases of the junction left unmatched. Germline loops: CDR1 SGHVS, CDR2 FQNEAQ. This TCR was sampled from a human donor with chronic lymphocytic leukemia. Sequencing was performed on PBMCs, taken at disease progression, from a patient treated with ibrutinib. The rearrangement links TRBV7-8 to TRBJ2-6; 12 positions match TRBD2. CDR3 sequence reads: CASSLVGLAGGFGSGANVLTF. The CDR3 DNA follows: TGTGCCAGCAGCTTAGTTGGGCTAGCGGGGGGGTTTGGCTCTGGGGCCAACGTCCTGACTTTC.